Below are 5 T cell receptor beta chains sequenced from a single sample in a study of T-cell reconstitution after alpha-beta-depleted transplantation in children. The TCRbeta library was prepared with unique molecular identifiers. Via MiXCR, TCRdb re-called the PCR reads, giving one row per CDR3 protein. The sample gives approximately 980,000 distinct CDR3 sequences, around 30% of which show up once; 28% is in the top ten. Here the sequenced sample was PBMCs, mostly from graft donor cells, taken 360 days after TCRalphabeta/CD19-depleted stem cell transplant. The receptor source for this set is a boy younger than two who had a stem cell transplant for SCID, so the T cells may come from the graft donor.

This clonotype appeared a few times. This rearrangement joins TRBV15 to TRBJ2-2; 9 nucleotides match TRBD1. CDR1 is LNHNV, CDR2 YYDKDF, per germline (reference sequence). This CDR3 contains 17 residues. V lost 5 bases to trimming and J lost 4 bases; unmatched junction nucleotides: 11. The CDR3 sequence: CATSSHRGTGSTGELFF. In DNA form, the CDR3 reads TGTGCCACCAGCTCCCACCGGGGGACAGGGTCCACCGGGGAGCTGTTTTTT.

This clonotype was counted only a few times. This chain links TRBV15 with TRBJ2-7, with 9 nucleotides matching TRBD1. The CDR3 spans 17 residues. CDR1 is LNHNV, CDR2 YYDKDF, per germline (reference sequence). V trimming: 4 bases; J trimming: 4 bases; junction bases outside the gene matches: 14. CDR3 DNA sequence: TGTGCCACCAGCACACCAAACTGGGACAGGGTAGGATACGAGCAGTACTTC. It specifies CATSTPNWDRVGYEQYF.

A note on this clonotype: This could be a read error, since a much larger clone is one nucleotide away. Here the CDR3 omits its conserved ending phenylalanine or tryptophan, so a read error is the likely source. The chain carries TRBV7-2 and TRBJ1-1, with D unresolved. V lost 5 bases to trimming and J lost 4 bases, with 17 bases between them. Germline CDR1 SGHTA, CDR2 FQGNSA. The CDR3 is made up of 15 amino acids. CDR3 in amino acids: CASSLGRLTLTEAFS. The DNA for the CDR3 is TGTGCCAGCAGCCTTGGACGCCTTACCCTCACTGAAGCTTTCTCT.

V usage is TRBV15 and J usage is TRBJ1-1; the D is unclear. CDR1 and CDR2 from the germline V gene are LNHNV and YYDKDF (reference sequence). V lost 3 bases, J lost 8 bases, and 7 bases lay in between. This CDR3 spans 11 amino acids. CDR3 nucleotide sequence: TGTGCCACCAGCAGTTCCATAGAAGCTTTCTTT. Residues: CATSSSIEAFF.

J is TRBJ2-3 and V is TRBV28; TRBD2 aligns across 12 bases. J gave up 4 bases and V 6 bases, and 5 bases lay outside the gene matches. The germline gives CDR1 MDHEN, CDR2 SYDVKM. The CDR3 contains 15 residues. This CDR3 reads CASRPGLAGADTQYF. The CDR3 bases are TGTGCCAGCAGGCCGGGACTAGCGGGCGCAGATACGCAGTATTTT.